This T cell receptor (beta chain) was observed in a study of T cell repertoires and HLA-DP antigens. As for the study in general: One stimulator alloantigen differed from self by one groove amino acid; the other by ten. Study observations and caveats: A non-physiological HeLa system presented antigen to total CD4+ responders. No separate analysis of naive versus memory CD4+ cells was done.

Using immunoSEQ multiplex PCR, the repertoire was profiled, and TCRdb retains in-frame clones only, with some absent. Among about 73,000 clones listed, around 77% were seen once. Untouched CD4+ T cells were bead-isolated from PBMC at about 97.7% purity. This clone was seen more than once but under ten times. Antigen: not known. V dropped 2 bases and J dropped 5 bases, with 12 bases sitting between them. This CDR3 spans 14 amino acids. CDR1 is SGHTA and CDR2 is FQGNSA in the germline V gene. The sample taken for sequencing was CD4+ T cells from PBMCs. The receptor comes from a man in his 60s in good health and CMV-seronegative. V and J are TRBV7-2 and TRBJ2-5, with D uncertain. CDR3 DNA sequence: TGTGCCAGCAGCTTAAACGGCCGGCAGGAGACCCAGTACTTC. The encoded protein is CASSLNGRQETQYF.